This TCR beta chain was sequenced in a study of T cell responses to AZD1222 COVID-19 vaccine. Notes on the study in general: Clonal diversity may have been underestimated in mostly white British donors. None of the repertoires were sampled until the peak T cell response had passed. Within unmutated variant regions lay the reported targets of nearly half of spike-specific TCRs.

Of note for this clone: Its antigen is not identified.

Per the germline V gene, CDR1 is MDHEN and CDR2 is SYDVKM. J was trimmed by 0 bases and V by 4 bases; bases with no gene match: 5. This CDR3 comprises 15 residues. Second doses at about 4 or about 12 weeks were pooled. Only in-frame clones appear in the TCRdb table, and some are missing; sequencing was by immunoSEQ multiplex PCR. The table shows some 280,000 clones, with 90% to 95% occurring only once. This chain connects TRBV28 to TRBJ1-1; 7 bases map to TRBD1. Material: peripheral blood, obtained 28 days after the second AZD1222 dose. This TCR was recovered from an adult who received the AZD1222 COVID-19 vaccine. CDR3 sequence reads: CASSSNRGLNTEAFF. The CDR3 bases are TGTGCCAGCAGTTCGAACAGGGGCCTGAACACTGAAGCTTTCTTT. The entire variable domain, with the rest obtained from reference TRBV28 and TRBJ1-1, is as follows: DVKVTQSSRYLVKRTGEKVFLECVQDMDHENMFWYRQDPGLGLRLIYFSYDVKMKEKGDIPEGYSVSREKKERFSLILESASTNQTSMYLCASSSNRGLNTEAFFGQGTRLTVV.